This T cell receptor beta chain emerged from a study of Ad26.COV2.S vaccination and SARS-CoV-2 variants. Study outcomes and limitations: Ad26.COV2.S recipients had broader spike-specific TCRs (P = 0.0014).

Libraries were prepared by immunoSEQ multiplex PCR; TCRdb keeps only in-frame clonotypes and omits some of them. The sample has approximately 420,000 clones, about nine tenths seen once. Documented treatment: roughly 18 received Ad26.COV2.S at low or high dose, single or two shots; 5 received placebo; per-sample allocation not given. It was on day 63 after the first vaccine or placebo injection that samples were taken. Points on this clone: The target antigen is unknown.

V was pared by 5 bases and J by 2 bases, with 2 bases of the junction left unmatched. Looked up from germline, CDR1 is GTSNPN and CDR2 is SVGIG (reference sequence). The CDR3 has 13 residues. The chain uses TRBV30 and TRBJ1-5, with 8 nucleotides matching TRBD1. The specimen comprised peripheral blood, sampled in a trial of Ad26.COV2.S vaccine versus placebo. This clonotype originated in a person aged 18-60 years who received the Ad26.COV2.S COVID-19 vaccine or a placebo. The CDR3 loop is CAWDRGGNQPQHF. DNA of the CDR3: TGTGCCTGGGACAGGGGTGGCAATCAGCCCCAGCATTTT.